This TCR beta chain was sequenced in a study of cytomegalovirus exposure and HLA in healthy donors. Study-level results: Most TCR sequences were uncommon, yet certain public TCRs appeared in many donors. According to an earlier analysis, most TCR beta V segments yielded productive rearrangements about 87% or about 30% of the time.

A multiplex PCR was run with 60 Vbeta primers and 13 Jbeta primers. TCRdb's table, derived via immunoSEQ multiplex PCR, lists solely in-frame clones and lacks some. Of some 160,000 clones detected, nearly 80% appear once; the ten largest clones hold 1.5% to 2%. CDR3 length: 16 residues. V was clipped by 5 bases and J by 3 bases; unmatched bases: 9. CDR1 is SGHNT, CDR2 YENEEA, per germline. Points on this clone: Its specificity is unknown.

The gene calls are TRBV11-3 and TRBJ2-5; 10 bases fit TRBD2. The sequence was collected from a woman under 40 in good health and CMV-seronegative. Source material: PBMCs. Here the CDR3 DNA reads TGTGCCAGCAGCCGTATGGGAACTAGCGGGGAAGAGACCCAGTACTTC. It specifies CASSRMGTSGEETQYF.